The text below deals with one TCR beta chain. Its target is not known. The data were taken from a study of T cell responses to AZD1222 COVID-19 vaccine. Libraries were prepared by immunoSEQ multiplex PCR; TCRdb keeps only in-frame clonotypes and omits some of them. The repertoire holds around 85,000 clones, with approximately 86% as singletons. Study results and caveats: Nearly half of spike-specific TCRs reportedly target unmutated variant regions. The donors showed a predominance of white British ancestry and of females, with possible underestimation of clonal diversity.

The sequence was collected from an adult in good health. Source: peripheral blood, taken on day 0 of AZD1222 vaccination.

The CDR3 DNA sequence: TGTGCCAGCTCACAGGGGGACAGGGGCTACGAGCAGTACTTC. Translating gives CASSQGDRGYEQYF. V gene TRBV18 combines with J gene TRBJ2-7; 10 bases are shared with TRBD1. Germline values: CDR1 KGHSH, CDR2 LQKENI. This CDR3 is built from 14 residues. J lost 3 bases, V lost 4 bases, and 3 bases had no gene match.